The present TCR beta chain was sequenced within a study of blood T cell repertoires in COVID-19. Turning to the study itself: Samples of COVID-19 (acute and convalescent) were obtained from the United States, Italy and Spain. In each case, the material was cDNA or gDNA derived from T cells, B-cell-depleted T cells, or PBMCs.

The table came from immunoSEQ multiplex PCR; TCRdb's copy has only in-frame clones and leaves some out. This sample has approximately 11,000 clones; 70% to 90% occur once, and the top ten carry 30% to 40%. CDR3 length equals 16 residues. CDR1 and CDR2 from the germline V gene are MNHEY and SMNVEV (reference sequence). With V trimmed by 6 bases and J by 2 bases, 10 bases remained unmatched. Material: peripheral blood. This rearrangement joins TRBV27 to TRBJ2-3; 8 nucleotides align to TRBD1. The receptor comes from a man aged 50 to 59 with active COVID-19. The CDR3 here is CASSHWTGRTTDTQYF. The CDR3 nucleotides are TGTGCCAGCAGCCACTGGACAGGGCGTACCACAGATACGCAGTATTTT.